These T cell receptor beta chains were read from a single sample in a study of blood T cell repertoires in COVID-19. Sequencing was performed with immunoSEQ multiplex PCR; in TCRdb, only in-frame clones are kept and a portion is missing. The data show more than 200,000 clones, around 86% seen once. The sequenced sample consisted of PBMCs or T cells enriched from blood (not recorded which). Receptor source: a man aged 40-49 years who had recovered from COVID-19. The CDR3 runs from the conserved cysteine through the conserved F or W. The D gene is left open where the match is weak. Clone size is not always given. Where it is, it says once, few, many or a class for expanded clones.

j_call: TRBJ1-1; v_call: TRBV29-1; clone_size: -; d_call: TRBD1; cdr3_aa: CSVEDAGGTEAFF; cdr3_nt: TGCAGCGTTGAAGATGCAGGGGGCACTGAAGCTTTCTTT
j_call: TRBJ1-5; v_call: TRBV30; clone_size: -; d_call: -; cdr3_aa: CAWSLTGHQPQHF; cdr3_nt: TGTGCCTGGAGTTTGACAGGACATCAGCCCCAGCATTTT
j_call: TRBJ1-4; v_call: TRBV27; clone_size: -; d_call: -; cdr3_aa: CASRRAGEPSTELFF; cdr3_nt: TGTGCCAGCCGTCGAGCGGGCGAACCTAGTACGGAACTGTTTTTT
j_call: TRBJ1-4; v_call: TRBV7-2; clone_size: -; d_call: -; cdr3_aa: CASSRTGFNEKLFF; cdr3_nt: TGTGCCAGCAGCCGTACAGGGTTTAATGAAAAACTGTTTTTT
j_call: TRBJ1-5; v_call: TRBV5-1; clone_size: once; d_call: TRBD1; cdr3_aa: CASSRGTGGEPQHF; cdr3_nt: TGCGCCAGCAGCCGAGGGACAGGGGGAGAGCCCCAGCATTTT
j_call: TRBJ2-7; v_call: TRBV23-1; clone_size: -; d_call: -; cdr3_aa: CAGNRVILYEQYF; cdr3_nt: TGCGCCGGAAACAGGGTAATACTCTACGAGCAGTACTTC
j_call: TRBJ1-2; v_call: TRBV6-5; clone_size: -; d_call: -; cdr3_aa: CASSYGLVEGYTF; cdr3_nt: TGTGCCAGCAGTTACGGGTTAGTGGAGGGCTACACCTTC
j_call: TRBJ1-4; v_call: TRBV30; clone_size: -; d_call: TRBD1; cdr3_aa: CAWSRGQGGEKLFF; cdr3_nt: TGTGCCTGGAGCCGTGGACAGGGGGGAGAAAAACTGTTTTTT
j_call: TRBJ1-3; v_call: TRBV7-9; clone_size: -; d_call: TRBD1; cdr3_aa: CASSRDRGSGNTIYF; cdr3_nt: TGTGCCAGCAGCCGTGACAGGGGGTCTGGAAACACCATATATTTT
j_call: TRBJ1-4; v_call: TRBV14; clone_size: -; d_call: -; cdr3_aa: CASSQVGATNEKLFF; cdr3_nt: TGTGCCAGCAGCCAAGTCGGGGCAACTAATGAAAAACTGTTTTTT
j_call: TRBJ2-7; v_call: TRBV5-6; clone_size: -; d_call: TRBD1; cdr3_aa: CASSLMGQLMETYEQYF; cdr3_nt: TGTGCCAGCAGCTTGATGGGACAGCTAATGGAGACCTACGAGCAGTACTTC
j_call: TRBJ2-2; v_call: TRBV14; clone_size: -; d_call: -; cdr3_aa: CASSQTGRDTGELFF; cdr3_nt: TGTGCCAGCAGCCAAACAGGGAGGGACACCGGGGAGCTGTTTTTT
j_call: TRBJ1-3; v_call: TRBV3-1/TRBV3-2; clone_size: few; d_call: -; cdr3_aa: CASSQDYRDTIYF; cdr3_nt: TGTGCCAGCAGCCAAGATTATAGAGACACCATATATTTT
j_call: TRBJ1-2; v_call: TRBV2; clone_size: -; d_call: TRBD1; cdr3_aa: CASSATGTGNNTF; cdr3_nt: TGTGCCAGCAGTGCAACGGGGACAGGGAACAACACCTTC
j_call: TRBJ1-5; v_call: TRBV2; clone_size: -; d_call: TRBD1; cdr3_aa: CASSETGPGPQHF; cdr3_nt: TGTGCCAGCAGCGAGACAGGGCCCGGGCCCCAGCATTTT
j_call: TRBJ1-3; v_call: TRBV30; clone_size: -; d_call: -; cdr3_aa: CAWSVAGSTAGNTIYF; cdr3_nt: TGTGCCTGGAGTGTCGCGGGGTCTACGGCTGGAAACACCATATATTTT
j_call: TRBJ1-1; v_call: TRBV7-2; clone_size: -; d_call: -; cdr3_aa: CASSLFKNTEAFF; cdr3_nt: TGTGCCAGCAGCTTATTTAAGAACACTGAAGCTTTCTTT
j_call: TRBJ1-2; v_call: TRBV5-4; clone_size: few; d_call: -; cdr3_aa: CASRPGGGADYGYTF; cdr3_nt: TGTGCCAGCCGTCCTGGTGGGGGCGCTGACTATGGCTACACCTTC
j_call: TRBJ2-7; v_call: TRBV5-5; clone_size: -; d_call: TRBD2; cdr3_aa: CASSLEAGYSYEQYF; cdr3_nt: TGTGCCAGCAGCTTGGAAGCGGGGTACTCCTACGAGCAGTACTTC
j_call: TRBJ1-3; v_call: TRBV29-1; clone_size: -; d_call: -; cdr3_aa: CSVEIAGNTIYF; cdr3_nt: TGCAGCGTTGAGATAGCTGGAAACACCATATATTTT
j_call: TRBJ1-1; v_call: TRBV4-1; clone_size: few; d_call: TRBD1; cdr3_aa: CASSQDLGTGALLNTEAFF; cdr3_nt: TGCGCCAGCAGCCAAGATCTTGGGACAGGGGCCCTATTGAACACTGAAGCTTTCTTT
j_call: TRBJ2-7; v_call: TRBV5-1; clone_size: -; d_call: TRBD1; cdr3_aa: CASSWSGTGGYEQYF; cdr3_nt: TGCGCCAGCAGCTGGTCGGGGACAGGGGGCTACGAGCAGTACTTC
j_call: TRBJ2-3; v_call: TRBV11-1; clone_size: few; d_call: TRBD2; cdr3_aa: CASSLVLAGGTQYF; cdr3_nt: TGTGCCAGCAGCTTAGTACTAGCGGGAGGTACGCAGTATTTT
j_call: TRBJ1-6; v_call: TRBV5-4; clone_size: -; d_call: TRBD1; cdr3_aa: CASSSTGFNSPLHF; cdr3_nt: TGTGCCAGCAGCTCGACAGGGTTTAATTCACCCCTCCACTTT
j_call: TRBJ1-2; v_call: TRBV9; clone_size: -; d_call: TRBD1; cdr3_aa: CASSRQGTKGDGYTF; cdr3_nt: TGTGCCAGCAGCAGACAGGGGACTAAGGGAGATGGCTACACCTTC
j_call: TRBJ2-1; v_call: TRBV11-1; clone_size: -; d_call: TRBD1; cdr3_aa: CASSRDRGSGNEQFF; cdr3_nt: TGTGCCAGCAGCCGGGACAGGGGGTCAGGCAATGAGCAGTTCTTC
j_call: TRBJ1-1; v_call: TRBV13; clone_size: -; d_call: -; cdr3_aa: CASGGARYTEAFF; cdr3_nt: TGTGCCAGCGGGGGGGCGCGGTACACTGAAGCTTTCTTT
j_call: TRBJ2-6; v_call: TRBV5-1; clone_size: -; d_call: TRBD1; cdr3_aa: CASFPEGGGSGANVLTF; cdr3_nt: TGCGCCAGCTTTCCGGAAGGGGGCGGCTCTGGGGCCAACGTCCTGACTTTC
j_call: TRBJ1-2; v_call: TRBV28; clone_size: -; d_call: -; cdr3_aa: CASFEGGSYGYTF; cdr3_nt: TGTGCCAGCTTTGAGGGTGGGAGCTATGGCTACACCTTC
j_call: TRBJ2-1; v_call: TRBV2; clone_size: -; d_call: TRBD2; cdr3_aa: CASSAGTSPHNEQFF; cdr3_nt: TGTGCCAGCAGTGCCGGGACTAGCCCCCACAATGAGCAGTTCTTC
j_call: TRBJ2-1; v_call: TRBV5-4; clone_size: -; d_call: TRBD2; cdr3_aa: CASSSSGGRRGIF; cdr3_nt: TGTGCCAGCAGCTCTTCTGGCGGGAGAAGAGGAATCTTC
j_call: TRBJ1-3; v_call: TRBV30; clone_size: -; d_call: TRBD1; cdr3_aa: CAWSADRGFGNTIYF; cdr3_nt: TGTGCCTGGAGTGCGGACAGGGGGTTTGGAAACACCATATATTTT
j_call: TRBJ1-1; v_call: TRBV7-9; clone_size: -; d_call: -; cdr3_aa: CASSSLQGLTEAFF; cdr3_nt: TGTGCCAGCAGCTCCCTTCAGGGGCTCACTGAAGCTTTCTTT
j_call: TRBJ2-3; v_call: TRBV30; clone_size: -; d_call: -; cdr3_aa: CAWSQGLRDTQYF; cdr3_nt: TGTGCCTGGTCACAGGGTTTGCGGGATACGCAGTATTTT
j_call: TRBJ1-4; v_call: TRBV7-2; clone_size: -; d_call: -; cdr3_aa: CASRLGRVNEKLFF; cdr3_nt: TGTGCCAGCAGACTGGGCAGGGTGAATGAAAAACTGTTTTTT
j_call: TRBJ2-1; v_call: TRBV6-4; clone_size: -; d_call: TRBD2; cdr3_aa: CASSDSVASGRKEQFF; cdr3_nt: TGTGCCAGCAGTGACTCTGTGGCTAGCGGGAGAAAAGAGCAGTTCTTC
j_call: TRBJ2-7; v_call: TRBV5-4; clone_size: once; d_call: TRBD1; cdr3_aa: CASSKGQGVDYEQYF; cdr3_nt: TGTGCCAGCAGCAAGGGACAGGGGGTTGACTACGAGCAGTACTTC
j_call: TRBJ1-6; v_call: TRBV5-6; clone_size: few; d_call: -; cdr3_aa: CASSLGARANSPLHF; cdr3_nt: TGTGCCAGCAGCTTGGGGGCCAGGGCTAATTCACCCCTCCACTTT
j_call: TRBJ1-4; v_call: TRBV30; clone_size: -; d_call: -; cdr3_aa: CAWSGGQGKTNEKLFF; cdr3_nt: TGTGCCTGGAGTGGGGGTCAGGGGAAAACTAATGAAAAACTGTTTTTT
j_call: TRBJ1-2; v_call: TRBV19; clone_size: -; d_call: TRBD1; cdr3_aa: CASSIQQGIITF; cdr3_nt: TGTGCCAGTAGTATCCAACAGGGGATCATCACCTTC
j_call: TRBJ2-1; v_call: TRBV3-1/TRBV3-2; clone_size: once; d_call: TRBD2; cdr3_aa: CASSFTLGLAGGHNEQFF; cdr3_nt: TGTGCCAGCTCATTTACGCTGGGACTAGCGGGAGGCCACAATGAGCAGTTCTTC
j_call: TRBJ2-7; v_call: TRBV19; clone_size: -; d_call: TRBD2; cdr3_aa: CASSRSSGENSYEQYF; cdr3_nt: TGTGCCAGTAGTAGGTCTAGCGGGGAAAACTCCTACGAGCAGTACTTC
j_call: TRBJ1-1; v_call: TRBV5-1; clone_size: -; d_call: -; cdr3_aa: CASSDNPGSTEAFF; cdr3_nt: TGCGCCAGCAGCGATAATCCAGGTAGTACTGAAGCTTTCTTT
j_call: TRBJ2-7; v_call: TRBV30; clone_size: -; d_call: TRBD1; cdr3_aa: CAWRGTGGRYEQYF; cdr3_nt: TGTGCCTGGAGAGGGACAGGGGGTCGGTACGAGCAGTACTTC
j_call: TRBJ2-7; v_call: TRBV27; clone_size: -; d_call: -; cdr3_aa: CASSPYRESTYEQYF; cdr3_nt: TGTGCCAGCAGTCCCTACCGGGAATCAACCTACGAGCAGTACTTC
j_call: TRBJ1-6; v_call: TRBV3-1/TRBV3-2; clone_size: -; d_call: TRBD1; cdr3_aa: CASSQAFGDSSYNSPLHF; cdr3_nt: TGTGCCAGCAGCCAAGCTTTCGGGGACAGCTCCTATAATTCACCCCTCCACTTT
j_call: TRBJ1-2; v_call: TRBV6-5; clone_size: -; d_call: TRBD1; cdr3_aa: CASSWDRTHINGYTF; cdr3_nt: TGTGCCAGCAGCTGGGACAGGACCCACATCAATGGCTACACCTTC
j_call: TRBJ2-7; v_call: TRBV30; clone_size: -; d_call: -; cdr3_aa: CALSDSNYEQYF; cdr3_nt: TGTGCCTTATCGGACAGTAACTACGAGCAGTACTTC
j_call: TRBJ2-5; v_call: TRBV5-5; clone_size: -; d_call: TRBD1; cdr3_aa: CASSLRDRGGVQETQYF; cdr3_nt: TGTGCCAGCAGCTTGCGGGACAGGGGAGGGGTACAAGAGACCCAGTACTTC
j_call: TRBJ2-2; v_call: TRBV19; clone_size: -; d_call: TRBD2; cdr3_aa: CASSRYLSSGVLNTGELFF; cdr3_nt: TGTGCCAGTAGTCGCTATCTTTCCAGCGGGGTTCTGAACACCGGGGAGCTGTTTTTT
j_call: TRBJ2-3; v_call: TRBV28; clone_size: -; d_call: TRBD2; cdr3_aa: CASSLFQRGGDTQYF; cdr3_nt: TGTGCCAGCAGTTTATTCCAGCGGGGGGGAGATACGCAGTATTTT
j_call: TRBJ2-7; v_call: TRBV2; clone_size: -; d_call: -; cdr3_aa: CASMAPRSYEQYF; cdr3_nt: TGTGCCAGCATGGCACCTCGGAGCTACGAGCAGTACTTC